A few counts support the clone carrying this TCR beta chain. A junction boundary mismatches the germline segment, possibly from a read error. PCR primers comprised 60 Vbeta and 13 Jbeta primers. Using immunoSEQ multiplex PCR, the repertoire was profiled, and TCRdb retains in-frame clones only, with some absent. The sample holds about 140,000 clones, approximately 82% seen once. The CDR3 extends over 14 amino acids. Germline V lookup: CDR1 SEHNR, CDR2 FQNEAQ (reference sequence). The source of the sample is a study of cytomegalovirus exposure and HLA in healthy donors. J is TRBJ1-1 and V is TRBV7-9, with D possibly being TRBD1 (6 bases). The origin of this receptor is a woman aged 40 to 50 in good health and CMV-seronegative. The sequenced material came from PBMCs. CDR3 bases: TGTTCCAGCAGCCTAGAGGGGGTGGGGACTGAAGCTTTCTTT. Its protein is CSSSLEGVGTEAFF.